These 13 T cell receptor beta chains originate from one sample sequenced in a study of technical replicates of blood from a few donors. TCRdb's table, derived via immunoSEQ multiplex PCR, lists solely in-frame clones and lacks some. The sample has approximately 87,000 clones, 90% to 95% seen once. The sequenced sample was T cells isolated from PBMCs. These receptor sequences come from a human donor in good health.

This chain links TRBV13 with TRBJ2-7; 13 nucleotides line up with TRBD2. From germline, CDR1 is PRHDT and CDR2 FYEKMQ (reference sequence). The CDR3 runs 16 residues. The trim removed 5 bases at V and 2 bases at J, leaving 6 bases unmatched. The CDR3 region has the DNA TGTGCCAGCAGCCCAAGGACTAGCGGGAGAACCTACGAGCAGTACTTC. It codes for CASSPRTSGRTYEQYF.

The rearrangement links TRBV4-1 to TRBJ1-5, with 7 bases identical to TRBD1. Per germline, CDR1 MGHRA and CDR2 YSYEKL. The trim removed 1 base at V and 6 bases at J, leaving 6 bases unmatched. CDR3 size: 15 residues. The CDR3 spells CASSQVEGASQPQHF. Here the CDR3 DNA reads TGCGCCAGCAGCCAAGTCGAGGGGGCGAGTCAGCCCCAGCATTTT.

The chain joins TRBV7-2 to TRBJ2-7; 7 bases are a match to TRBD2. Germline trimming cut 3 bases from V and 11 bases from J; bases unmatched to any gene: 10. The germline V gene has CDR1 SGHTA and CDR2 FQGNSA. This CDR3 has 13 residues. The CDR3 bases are TGTGCCAGCAGCTTGGTCCGGGACTACCAGGAGTACTTC. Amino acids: CASSLVRDYQEYF.

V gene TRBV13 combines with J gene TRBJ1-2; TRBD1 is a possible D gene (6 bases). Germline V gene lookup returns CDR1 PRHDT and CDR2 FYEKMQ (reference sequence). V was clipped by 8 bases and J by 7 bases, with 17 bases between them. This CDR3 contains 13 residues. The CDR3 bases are TGTGCCAGCTTCGATACAGGGTATTTTGGCTACACCTTC. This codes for CASFDTGYFGYTF.

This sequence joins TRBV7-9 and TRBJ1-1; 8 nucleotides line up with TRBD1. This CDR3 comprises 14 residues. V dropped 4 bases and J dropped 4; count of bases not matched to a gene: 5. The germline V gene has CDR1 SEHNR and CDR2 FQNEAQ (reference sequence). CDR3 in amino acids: CASSSGTGGTEAFF. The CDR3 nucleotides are TGTGCCAGCAGCTCCGGCACAGGGGGCACTGAAGCTTTCTTT.

The CDR3 bases are TGTGCCAGCAGCCCATTGGACAGGGGACGCCGTTGGGCCACTGAAGCTTTCTTT. It specifies CASSPLDRGRRWATEAFF. This chain uses TRBV7-9 with TRBJ1-1; TRBD1 matches 9 bases. The junction had 17 bases not matched to a gene; V was cut back by 5 bases and J by 4 bases. The germline V gene has CDR1 SEHNR and CDR2 FQNEAQ (reference sequence). The CDR3 has 18 amino acids.

The CDR3 DNA follows: TGTGCCAGCAGCTTGGCCCCCAGAAGGGGCAGGGGGCGAGTCACTGAAGCTTTCTTT. It specifies CASSLAPRRGRGRVTEAFF. The genes are TRBV5-4 and TRBJ1-1; TRBD1 matches 8 bases. The CDR3 covers 19 residues. J lost 4 bases, V lost 0 bases, and 17 bases had no gene match. Germline assignment: CDR1 SGHNT and CDR2 YYREEE (reference sequence).

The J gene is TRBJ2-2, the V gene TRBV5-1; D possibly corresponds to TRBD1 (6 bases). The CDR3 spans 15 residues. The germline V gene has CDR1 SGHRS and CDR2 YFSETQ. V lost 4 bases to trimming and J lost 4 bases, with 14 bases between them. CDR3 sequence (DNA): TGCGCCAGCAGCGCGCAGGGGTCGGGCACCGGGGAGCTGTTTTTT. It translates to CASSAQGSGTGELFF.

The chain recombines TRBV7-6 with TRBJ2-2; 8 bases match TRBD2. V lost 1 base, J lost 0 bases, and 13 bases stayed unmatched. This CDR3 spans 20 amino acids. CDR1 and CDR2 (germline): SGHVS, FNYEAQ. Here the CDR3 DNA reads TGTGCCAGCAGCTTAGGTCGGATGAGGCTAGCGGGCCCGAACACCGGGGAGCTGTTTTTT. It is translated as CASSLGRMRLAGPNTGELFF.

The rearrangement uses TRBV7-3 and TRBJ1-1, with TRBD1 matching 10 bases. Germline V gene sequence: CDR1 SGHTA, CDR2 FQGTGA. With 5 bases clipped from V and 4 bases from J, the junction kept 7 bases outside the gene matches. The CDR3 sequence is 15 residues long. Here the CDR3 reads CASSQTGGAGTEAFF. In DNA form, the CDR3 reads TGTGCCAGCAGCCAGACAGGGGGCGCGGGCACTGAAGCTTTCTTT. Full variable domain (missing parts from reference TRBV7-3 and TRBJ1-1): GAGVSQTPSNKVTEKGKYVELRCDPISGHTALYWYRQSLGQGPEFLIYFQGTGAADDSGLPNDRFFAVRPEGSVSTLKIQRTERGDSAVYLCASSQTGGAGTEAFFGQGTRLTVV.

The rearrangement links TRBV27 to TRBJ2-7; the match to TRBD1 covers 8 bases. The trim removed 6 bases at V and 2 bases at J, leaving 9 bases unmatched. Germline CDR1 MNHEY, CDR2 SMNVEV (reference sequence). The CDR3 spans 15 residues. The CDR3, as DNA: TGTGCCAGCAGCCCGCCGACAGGGGCTCCCTACGAGCAGTACTTC. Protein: CASSPPTGAPYEQYF.

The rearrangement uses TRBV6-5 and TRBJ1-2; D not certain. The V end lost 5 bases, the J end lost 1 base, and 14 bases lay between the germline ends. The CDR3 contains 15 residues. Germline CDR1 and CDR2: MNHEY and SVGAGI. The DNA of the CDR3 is TGTGCCAGCAGTCAAGGCTCGAGCGGTAACTATGGCTACACCTTC. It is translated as CASSQGSSGNYGYTF.

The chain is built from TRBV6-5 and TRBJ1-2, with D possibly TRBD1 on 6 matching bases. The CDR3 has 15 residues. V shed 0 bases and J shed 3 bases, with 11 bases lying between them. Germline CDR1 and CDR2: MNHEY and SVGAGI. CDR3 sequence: CASSYSGRGYYGYTF. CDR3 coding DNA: TGTGCCAGCAGTTACTCCGGCAGGGGCTACTATGGCTACACCTTC.